Listed below are T cell receptor beta chains from one sample, sequenced in a study of shared clonotypes between healthy human individuals. Repertoires were generated with immunoSEQ multiplex PCR, while TCRdb's copy carries only in-frame clones and drops some. The data show more than 1.2 million clones, 98% to 99% seen once. Material for sequencing was naive CD4+ T cells sorted from blood. The receptors here all came from a man aged 25-45 years in good health. CDR3s leave out the opening cysteine and the closing phenylalanine or tryptophan.

j_gene: TRBJ1-1; v_gene: TRBV5-6; CDR3aa: ASSFLAGSNTEAF
j_gene: TRBJ2-3; v_gene: TRBV9; CDR3aa: ASSVGLAVGTSTDTQY
j_gene: TRBJ1-3; v_gene: TRBV30; CDR3aa: AWSARGRYTIY
j_gene: TRBJ2-3; v_gene: TRBV4-1; CDR3aa: ASSQVQSTDTQY
j_gene: TRBJ2-1; v_gene: TRBV9; CDR3aa: ASSVARSSYNEQF
j_gene: TRBJ2-7; v_gene: TRBV10-3; CDR3aa: AIMDPSGRAIEQY
j_gene: TRBJ1-1; v_gene: TRBV7-3; CDR3aa: ASSLSAGSAEAF
j_gene: TRBJ2-1; v_gene: TRBV5-1; CDR3aa: ASSQSTGNNEQF
j_gene: TRBJ2-2; v_gene: TRBV19; CDR3aa: ASSTSGGTGELF
j_gene: TRBJ2-1; v_gene: TRBV5-1; CDR3aa: ASSKDVSNEQF
j_gene: TRBJ2-1; v_gene: TRBV27; CDR3aa: ASSSWDRINEQF
j_gene: TRBJ1-4; v_gene: TRBV9; CDR3aa: ASSRRAGSQEEKLF
j_gene: TRBJ2-7; v_gene: TRBV19; CDR3aa: ASSRDRSSYEQY
j_gene: TRBJ2-1; v_gene: TRBV9; CDR3aa: ASSVGTGFTYYNEQF
j_gene: TRBJ2-7; v_gene: TRBV5-1; CDR3aa: ASSLDPSGPPSYEQY
j_gene: TRBJ2-7; v_gene: TRBV28; CDR3aa: ASSLGRYEQY
j_gene: TRBJ2-7; v_gene: TRBV2; CDR3aa: ASSNRIRRY
j_gene: TRBJ1-4; v_gene: TRBV30; CDR3aa: AWSVGQKLF
j_gene: TRBJ2-1; v_gene: TRBV15; CDR3aa: ATSRGLAGGGYNEQF
j_gene: TRBJ1-2; v_gene: TRBV5-1; CDR3aa: ASSLSPGKGRGYT
j_gene: TRBJ2-5; v_gene: TRBV21-1; CDR3aa: ASSKALRVSLNLQETQY
j_gene: TRBJ2-3; v_gene: TRBV5-1; CDR3aa: ASSPPGSGSPDTQY
j_gene: TRBJ1-4; v_gene: TRBV28; CDR3aa: ASSISGWANEKLF
j_gene: TRBJ1-5; v_gene: TRBV7-2; CDR3aa: ASSFRGSNQPQH
j_gene: TRBJ2-5; v_gene: TRBV14; CDR3aa: ASSRGGGETQY
j_gene: TRBJ2-3; v_gene: TRBV18; CDR3aa: ASSPSLAGGISTDTQY
j_gene: TRBJ2-1; v_gene: TRBV14; CDR3aa: ASSQDARSSYNEQF
j_gene: TRBJ2-2; v_gene: TRBV7-9; CDR3aa: ASSLTGTGELF
j_gene: TRBJ2-2; v_gene: TRBV7-8; CDR3aa: ASSLKLGELF
j_gene: TRBJ1-1; v_gene: TRBV6-5; CDR3aa: ASRILGVMNTEAF
j_gene: TRBJ2-7; v_gene: TRBV5-1; CDR3aa: ASSLTTASYEQY
j_gene: TRBJ2-7; v_gene: TRBV7-4; CDR3aa: ASSLGQGPDEQY
j_gene: TRBJ1-2; v_gene: TRBV25-1; CDR3aa: ASRPPGGNYNGYT
j_gene: TRBJ2-3; v_gene: TRBV9; CDR3aa: ASSARGGLSTDTQY
j_gene: TRBJ1-1; v_gene: TRBV7-9; CDR3aa: ASSLVEGTEAF
j_gene: TRBJ2-5; v_gene: TRBV6-5; CDR3aa: ASSLGQETQY
j_gene: TRBJ1-1; v_gene: TRBV27; CDR3aa: ASRGIQGRRNTEAF
j_gene: TRBJ2-1; v_gene: TRBV5-1; CDR3aa: ASSLHGTSGRGGQF
j_gene: TRBJ2-5; v_gene: TRBV7-9; CDR3aa: ASSWARWNQETQY
j_gene: TRBJ1-1; v_gene: TRBV10-2; CDR3aa: ASRFRDRGLRTEAF
j_gene: TRBJ2-2; v_gene: TRBV29-1; CDR3aa: SVKQGAVTGELF
j_gene: TRBJ2-7; v_gene: TRBV7-8; CDR3aa: ASSQLIAGSYEQY
j_gene: TRBJ2-1; v_gene: TRBV4-3; CDR3aa: ASVSYNEQF
j_gene: TRBJ1-5; v_gene: TRBV21-1; CDR3aa: ASNHRQGARRPQH
j_gene: TRBJ2-3; v_gene: TRBV19; CDR3aa: ASSILGADTQY
j_gene: TRBJ2-1; v_gene: TRBV7-9; CDR3aa: ASFNFKGRNNEQF
j_gene: TRBJ2-1; v_gene: TRBV7-2; CDR3aa: ASSSLATDHNEQF
j_gene: TRBJ2-1; v_gene: TRBV21-1; CDR3aa: ASGPNGRGDEQF
j_gene: TRBJ1-1; v_gene: TRBV25-1; CDR3aa: ASSVTGGNTEAF
j_gene: TRBJ2-7; v_gene: TRBV7-9; CDR3aa: ASSLAGVAYEQY
j_gene: TRBJ2-7; v_gene: TRBV27; CDR3aa: ASSSSPGSPRQQY
j_gene: TRBJ1-5; v_gene: TRBV28; CDR3aa: ATWRGDREQPQH
j_gene: TRBJ1-5; v_gene: TRBV25-1; CDR3aa: ASSGNGVFDGNQPQH
j_gene: TRBJ2-1; v_gene: TRBV6-1; CDR3aa: ASSGAAGGPHNEQF
j_gene: TRBJ2-7; v_gene: TRBV7-2; CDR3aa: ASSLEGARTAIEQY